This section outlines one T cell receptor beta chain sequence together with its context. The source of the sample is a study of blood T cell repertoires in COVID-19. Study-level background: Sites in the United States, Italy and Spain provided acute and convalescent COVID-19 samples.

In the original analysis: Nucleated cell counts were estimated from reference gene primer amplification. Clones were read by immunoSEQ multiplex PCR, and TCRdb kept only the in-frame ones, dropping some. V, J and clone size are those of that table, while D and trimming were read from the DNA. The repertoire holds 150,000 to 200,000 clones, with roughly three quarters as singletons. The sequence was collected from a man aged 55 to 69 with active or convalescent COVID-19. Specimen: peripheral blood.

The CDR3 sequence is CASSLGLAGRETQYF. For the CDR3, the DNA is TGCGCCAGCAGCTTGGGACTAGCGGGAAGAGAGACCCAGTACTTC. This chain links TRBV5-1 with TRBJ2-5; 11 nucleotides agree with TRBD2. The junction had 2 bases not matched to a gene; V was cut back by 0 bases and J by 4 bases. CDR3 size: 15 residues. Germline CDR1 reads SGHRS; CDR2 reads YFSETQ. Together with reference TRBV5-1 and TRBJ2-5, the CDR3 gives the full variable domain: KAGVTQTPRYLIKTRGQQVTLSCSPISGHRSVSWYQQTPGQGLQFLFEYFSETQRNKGNFPGRFSGRQFSNSRSEMNVSTLELGDSALYLCASSLGLAGRETQYFGPGTRLLVL.